This T cell receptor beta chain is from a study of identical twins. Findings and limits, study-wide: Shared out-of-frame alpha sequences (those common to twins) showed excess low generation probability.

CDR1 and CDR2 (germline): SGHVS, FNYEAQ. The CDR3 contains 13 residues. Trimming took 5 bases from V and 4 from J, leaving 9 bases between them. This clonotype was detected ten times or more. Its antigen remains unidentified. TCRdb ran MiXCR on the 5' RACE reads and lists one entry per CDR3 protein. The sample has under 800,000 distinct CDR3 sequences; about 20% are singletons. This sample was also put to use in a study of T cells expressing NK-cell markers. From that second work: The authors sequenced eight donors, of whom seven were HCMV-seropositive and one was seronegative. Dominant NKG2C+ clonotypes made up roughly 1.0-7.0% of CD8+ T cells in several donors. Clarity on HCMV specificity was lacking for the expanded NKG2C+ T cell clones.

Sequences were obtained from PBMCs. The chain combines TRBV7-6 with TRBJ2-1, with D unclear. This receptor was obtained from a young woman in good health. The CDR3, as DNA: TGTGCCAGCAGCATACAAAGTTACAATGAGCAGTTCTTC. This gives the protein CASSIQSYNEQFF.